These 14 T cell receptor beta chains were all obtained from the same sample, sequenced in a study of T-cell reconstitution after alpha-beta-depleted transplantation in children. A library of TCRbeta sequences, prepared with unique molecular identifiers, was generated. TCRdb reprocessed the PCR reads with MiXCR, giving one entry per CDR3 protein. The sample includes 100,000 to 150,000 distinct CDR3 sequences, about 23% seen only once; the top ten take roughly a tenth. The sequenced sample was PBMCs, mostly from graft donor cells, obtained 180 days after TCRalphabeta/CD19-depleted stem cell transplant. These receptors originate from a male patient aged 2-9 years who had a stem cell transplant for chronic granulomatous disease, so the T cells may come from the graft donor.

The CDR3 is CASSPWTGKGNQPQHF. The CDR3 DNA reads as TGTGCCAGCTCACCCTGGACAGGGAAGGGCAATCAGCCCCAGCATTTT. This chain uses TRBV18 with TRBJ1-5; TRBD1 matches 8 bases. Germline V gives CDR1 KGHSH, CDR2 LQKENI. This CDR3 contains 16 residues. The V gene end was trimmed by 3 bases and the J gene end by 2 bases; junction bases not matched to a gene: 6.

The chain joins TRBV20-1 to TRBJ2-1; 9 nucleotides agree with TRBD1. V shed 0 bases and J 0 bases; nucleotides not matched to a gene: 6. The CDR3 is 17 residues long. The germline gives CDR1 DFQATT, CDR2 SNEGSKA (reference sequence). The CDR3 loop reads CSARDTQGAFSYNEQFF. CDR3 in DNA: TGCAGTGCTAGAGATACACAGGGGGCGTTCTCCTACAATGAGCAGTTCTTC.

At least ten counts were recorded for this clonotype. V is TRBV7-2 and J is TRBJ2-2; the match to TRBD2 covers 7 bases. The CDR3 sequence is 14 residues long. V was clipped by 3 bases and J by 7 bases; unmatched bases: 5. Germline lookup yields CDR1 SGHTA and CDR2 FQGNSA. The DNA of the CDR3 is TGTGCCAGCAGCTTTCGACTAGCAGGCGGGGAGCTGTTTTTT. Protein: CASSFRLAGGELFF.

About this clonotype itself: One end of the junction fails to match germline, which may point to a read error. The genes are TRBV7-6 and TRBJ1-1, with TRBD1 matching 8 bases. Germline V CDR1 and CDR2: SGHVS, FNYEAQ. The CDR3 sequence is 16 residues long. The CDR3 DNA reads as TGTGCCAGCACCTTAGGGGCAGGGGGCGGGAACACTGAAGCTTTCTTT. It is translated as CASTLGAGGGNTEAFF.

The J gene is TRBJ1-4, the V gene TRBV12-3 or TRBV12-4; D is unclear. Trimming pared 5 bases from V and 6 bases from J, leaving 13 bases between. This CDR3 region has 14 residues. The chain's CDR3 is CASSIALWHEKLFF. In nucleotides, the CDR3 is TGTGCCAGCAGTATTGCCCTGTGGCATGAAAAACTGTTTTTT.

The sample holds a few counts of this clonotype. The rearrangement uses TRBV12-3 or TRBV12-4 and TRBJ2-5, with no clear D. This CDR3 has 14 amino acids. Trimming cost V 6 bases and J 7 bases, with 18 bases left between them. The CDR3 loop reads CASRGPSHVGTQYF. CDR3 nucleotide sequence: TGTGCCAGCAGAGGACCTTCGCACGTCGGGACCCAGTACTTC.

This clonotype appeared a single time. CDR3 coding DNA: TGCGCCAGCAGCTTGGTGGGACAGGGGGTCGAAAACATTCAGTACTTC. Protein: CASSLVGQGVENIQYF. V usage is TRBV5-1 and J usage is TRBJ2-4; 11 bases fit TRBD1. Germline loops: CDR1 SGHRS, CDR2 YFSETQ. The CDR3 loop spans 16 amino acids. V shed 0 bases and J 5 bases; nucleotides not matched to a gene: 4.

The chain links TRBV7-2 to TRBJ2-7; D gene uncertain. With 1 base removed from V and 2 bases from J, the gap between germline ends came to 3 bases. The CDR3 has 12 residues. Germline V gene lookup returns CDR1 SGHTA and CDR2 FQGNSA. The CDR3 loop is CASSLVPYEQYF. In DNA form, the CDR3 reads TGTGCCAGCAGCTTAGTCCCCTACGAGCAGTACTTC.

In this sample, this clonotype turned up many times. In DNA, the CDR3 is TGCAGTGCTAGACGGCAGGGACTACCCTCGGGTGAGCAGTTCTTC. This sequence encodes CSARRQGLPSGEQFF. This chain uses TRBV20-1 with TRBJ2-1; 7 bases are shared with TRBD2. The CDR3 contains 15 residues. Germline trimming cut 2 bases from V and 9 bases from J; bases unmatched to any gene: 13. Germline loops: CDR1 DFQATT, CDR2 SNEGSKA (reference sequence).

This clonotype came up many times. The gene calls are TRBV11-1 and TRBJ1-1; tentative D call: TRBD1 (5 bases). The V end lost 1 base, the J end lost 1 base, and 22 bases lay between the germline ends. CDR1 SGHAT and CDR2 FQDESV come from the germline V gene (reference sequence). The CDR3 is 19 amino acids. CDR3 protein: CASSLVGGLGPQRNTEAFF. DNA of the CDR3: TGTGCCAGCAGCTTAGTGGGGGGTCTTGGGCCGCAAAGGAACACTGAAGCTTTCTTT.

This clonotype was counted ten times or more. This chain joins TRBV7-2 and TRBJ1-1, with D uncertain. Germline V gives CDR1 SGHTA, CDR2 FQGNSA. CDR3 size: 14 residues. V lost 1 base and J lost 4, with 10 bases in between. The CDR3 spells CASSLGPFGTEAFF. The DNA of the CDR3 is TGTGCCAGCAGCTTAGGCCCCTTTGGCACTGAAGCTTTCTTT.

This clonotype was counted a few times. The chain links TRBV5-1 to TRBJ1-2; D call uncertain. Trimming cost V 0 bases and J 1 base, with 10 bases left between them. There are 15 residues in the CDR3. CDR1 and CDR2 (germline): SGHRS, YFSETQ. The DNA of the CDR3 is TGCGCCAGCAGCTTGGAGTCCGCGCTTAACTATGGCTACACCTTC. Translation gives CASSLESALNYGYTF.

In this sample, this clonotype turned up a few times. The gene calls are TRBV20-1 and TRBJ2-1; a possible D gene is TRBD1 (5 bases). This CDR3 is built from 16 residues. Trimming pared 1 base from V and 0 bases from J, leaving 13 bases between. The germline V gene encodes CDR1 DFQATT and CDR2 SNEGSKA (reference sequence). DNA for the CDR3: TGCAGTGCTAGAGGGGGCAGACCAAGCTCCTACAATGAGCAGTTCTTC. Protein product: CSARGGRPSSYNEQFF.

This rearrangement joins TRBV12-3 or TRBV12-4 to TRBJ2-1; 7 nucleotides line up with TRBD1. V lost 1 base and J lost 7; bases outside the gene matches: 7. This CDR3 spans 15 amino acids. Written as DNA, the CDR3 is TGTGCCAGCAGTTTAGTAGGGGGCTCGCGGAATGAGCAGTTCTTC. Translated, it gives CASSLVGGSRNEQFF.